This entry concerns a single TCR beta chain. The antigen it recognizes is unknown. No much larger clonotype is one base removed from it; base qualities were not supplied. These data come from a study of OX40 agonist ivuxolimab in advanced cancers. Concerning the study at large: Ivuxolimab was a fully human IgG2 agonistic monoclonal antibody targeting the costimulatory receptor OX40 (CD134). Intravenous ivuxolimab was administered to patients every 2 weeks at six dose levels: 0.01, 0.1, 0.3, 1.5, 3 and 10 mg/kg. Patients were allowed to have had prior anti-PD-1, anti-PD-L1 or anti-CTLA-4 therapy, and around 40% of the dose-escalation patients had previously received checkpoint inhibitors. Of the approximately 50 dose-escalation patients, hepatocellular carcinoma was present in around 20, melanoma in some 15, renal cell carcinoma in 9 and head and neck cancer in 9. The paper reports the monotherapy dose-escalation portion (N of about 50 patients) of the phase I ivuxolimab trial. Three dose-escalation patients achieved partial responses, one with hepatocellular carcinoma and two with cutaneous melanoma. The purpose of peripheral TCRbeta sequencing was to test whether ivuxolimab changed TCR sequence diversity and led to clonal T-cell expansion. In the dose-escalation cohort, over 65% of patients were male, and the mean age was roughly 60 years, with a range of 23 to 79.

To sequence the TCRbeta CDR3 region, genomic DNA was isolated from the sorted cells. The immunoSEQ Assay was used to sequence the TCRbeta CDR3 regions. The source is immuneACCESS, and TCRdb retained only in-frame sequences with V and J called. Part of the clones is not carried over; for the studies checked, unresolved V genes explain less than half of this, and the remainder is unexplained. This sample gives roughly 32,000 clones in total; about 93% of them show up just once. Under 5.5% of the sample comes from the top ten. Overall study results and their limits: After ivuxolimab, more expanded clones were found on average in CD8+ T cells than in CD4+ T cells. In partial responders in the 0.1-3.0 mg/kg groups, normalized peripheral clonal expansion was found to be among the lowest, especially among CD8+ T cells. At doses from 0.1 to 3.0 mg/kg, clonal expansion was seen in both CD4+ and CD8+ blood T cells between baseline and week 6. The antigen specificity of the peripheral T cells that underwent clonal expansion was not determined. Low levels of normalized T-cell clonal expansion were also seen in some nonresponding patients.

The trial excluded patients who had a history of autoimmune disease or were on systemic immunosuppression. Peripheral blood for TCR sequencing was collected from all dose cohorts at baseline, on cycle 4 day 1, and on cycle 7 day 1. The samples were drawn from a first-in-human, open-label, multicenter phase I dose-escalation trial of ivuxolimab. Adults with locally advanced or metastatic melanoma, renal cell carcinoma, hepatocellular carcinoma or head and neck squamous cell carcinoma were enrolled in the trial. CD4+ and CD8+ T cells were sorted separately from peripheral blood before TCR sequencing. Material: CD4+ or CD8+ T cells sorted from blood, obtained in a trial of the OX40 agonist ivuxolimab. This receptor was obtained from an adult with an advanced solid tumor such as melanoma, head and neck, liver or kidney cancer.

The CDR3: CASSLSPMGDRQYF. The DNA is as follows: TGTGCCAGCAGTTTAAGCCCCATGGGGGATCGGCAGTACTTC. The chain joins TRBV28 to TRBJ2-7; the D segment is perhaps TRBD1 or TRBD2, each sharing 5 matched bases. Including cysteine and phenylalanine, the CDR3 has 14 amino acids. Just CDR3 DNA is preserved here, 42 bases in frame from base 1. CDR1 is given as MDHEN and CDR2 as SYDVKM, both from the germline V gene. V is cut by 2 bases and J by 9 bases, and the space between the germline ends is 17 bases.